This T cell receptor beta chain was sequenced in a study of PD-1 blockade in mismatch repair-deficient tumors (dated by TCRdb to about 2017). The study in broad terms: The trial enrolled some 82 consecutive patients with 12 mismatch repair-deficient cancer types between September 2013 and late 2016, all previously treated and progressing. Tumor-associated T cell clones in the peripheral blood of patients responding to PD-1 blockade were tracked using deep sequencing of TCR CDR3 regions. General findings and caveats noted by the study authors: Clones residing in the tumor, which were often undetectable in blood before treatment, expanded quickly after pembrolizumab and then contracted, generally before radiologic responses.

Comment on this clone: The antigen it recognizes is unknown. The input lacks base qualities; no much larger clone sits a single base away.

V is trimmed back by 4 bases and J by 5 bases, and the junction contains 16 bases that no gene match accounts for. Looking up the germline V gene (reference sequence) yields CDR1 SGHNT and CDR2 YYREEE. The cysteine opens and the phenylalanine closes a CDR3 of 17 amino acids. The kept DNA is CDR3 alone, 51 bases in frame from the first base. To prepare the library, the immunoSEQ multiplex PCR assay was applied. TCRdb took this table from immuneACCESS and kept in-frame rearrangements with V and J called. Such tables lack part of the clones; where checked against another copy, unresolved V genes explain under half of the gap, and the rest is unexplained. The sample data list some 130,000 clones, and around nine tenths of these were observed just once. The ten top clones hold about 11% of the sample. Mismatch repair deficiency was established in every enrolled patient by polymerase chain reaction or immunohistochemistry. TCR sequencing was performed for a few patients who responded to pembrolizumab therapy. Pembrolizumab PD-1 blockade was prospectively tested in advanced mismatch repair-deficient cancers, regardless of tissue of origin, in the phase II trial. Peripheral blood T cell samples were serially collected before and at multiple times after PD-1 blockade was started. Blood sampling times were expressed in weeks after the first pembrolizumab dose.

The rearranged segments are TRBV5-4 and TRBJ1-1, and 8 bases in between align with TRBD1. The clonotype was recovered from an adult with mismatch repair-deficient cancer. The sample here was peripheral blood, taken almost 74 weeks after starting pembrolizumab. The CDR3 here reads CASSQDSAGQGRTEAFF. The nucleotide sequence reads TGTGCCAGCAGCCAAGATTCTGCAGGACAGGGTCGGACTGAAGCTTTCTTT.